This record looks at one T cell receptor (beta chain) sequence and its context. Its target is unknown. This entry belongs to a study of cytomegalovirus exposure and HLA in healthy donors. Study details: For the approximately 390 genotyped donors, about 79% fell within the Caucasian-associated ancestry cluster. Study conclusions and caveats: Compared with the roughly 700-donor mean, an Asian-associated ancestry cluster reportedly had fewer N-insertions, according to a later analysis. Indistinguishability led to the exclusion of some V segments, TRBV6-2 and TRBV6-3 included.

CDR3 length: 14 residues. Germline assignment: CDR1 SGHNT and CDR2 YYREEE (reference sequence). Trimming left V 0 bases short and J 9 bases short, with 15 bases between. The primer mix had 60 Vbeta and 13 Jbeta primers. Only in-frame clones appear in the TCRdb table, and some are missing; sequencing was by immunoSEQ multiplex PCR. Among about 200,000 clones listed, roughly 80% were seen once. Sequenced material: PBMCs. This TCR derives from a man aged 35 to 55 in good health and CMV-seropositive. V usage is TRBV5-4 and J usage is TRBJ2-5; D possibly corresponds to TRBD2 (6 bases). CDR3 region: CASSLGRDSESQYF. The CDR3 bases are TGTGCCAGCAGCTTGGGACGGGACTCCGAGTCCCAGTACTTC.